This T cell receptor beta chain is from a study of spatial heterogeneity in lung cancer. Study-wide results and limits: One measure, the expanded intratumoral alpha and beta TCR count, tracked tumor mutation counts.

The library protocol tagged each TCR cDNA with a unique molecular identifier. TCRdb called the 5' RACE reads again in MiXCR, with one record for every CDR3 protein. The sample yields over 10,000 distinct CDR3 sequences, under 6% seen once. There are 14 residues in the CDR3. Germline V gene lookup returns CDR1 DFQATT and CDR2 SNEGSKA (reference sequence). V lost 5 bases to trimming and J lost 2 bases, with 12 bases between them. Time point indicated: sample taken at primary tumor resection. The authors sequenced whole RNA from tumor, nontumor lung or frozen PBMC without sorting. This clonotype was recorded many times. Its antigen is currently unknown. This beta chain lies outside the target of a library built for alpha chains; its clone size means little.

This TCR derives from a male donor with early-stage non-small cell lung cancer. Material: lung tumor tissue, obtained at surgery. The rearrangement joins TRBV20-1 to TRBJ2-2; TRBD2 is a possible D gene (6 bases). CDR3 loop: CSAPGLQNTGELFF. Here the CDR3 DNA reads TGCAGTGCTCCGGGACTCCAAAACACCGGGGAGCTGTTTTTT.